One sample yielded the 11 T cell receptor beta chains listed below, sequenced in a study of blood T cell repertoires in COVID-19. TCRdb's table, derived via immunoSEQ multiplex PCR, lists solely in-frame clones and lacks some. The repertoire holds fewer than 250,000 clones, with roughly four fifths as singletons. The sequenced sample was peripheral blood. The receptor source for this set is a woman in her seventies with acute or convalescent COVID-19.

This sequence joins TRBV28 and TRBJ2-2; weak D call: TRBD1 (5 bases). Deletions cut 3 bases from V and 2 bases from J, with 10 bases between. Germline CDR1 MDHEN, CDR2 SYDVKM. The CDR3 extends over 15 amino acids. CDR3: CASSFLQANTGELFF. The DNA of the CDR3 is TGTGCCAGCAGTTTTTTACAGGCTAACACCGGGGAGCTGTTTTTT.

The V gene is TRBV3-1 (or the pseudogene TRBV3-2), the J gene TRBJ1-1; D may be TRBD1 (5 bases). CDR1 is LGHDT, CDR2 YNNKEL, per germline (reference sequence). The length of the CDR3 is 17 residues. Trimming took off 4 bases at V and 0 bases at J, with 18 bases between the two ends. The CDR3 sequence: CASSPKFSGLLNTEAFF. The CDR3, as DNA: TGTGCCAGCAGCCCCAAGTTTTCGGGACTCTTGAACACTGAAGCTTTCTTT.

V usage is TRBV7-9 and J usage is TRBJ2-1, with 13 bases aligning to TRBD2. V was clipped by 9 bases and J by 8 bases; unmatched bases: 4. This CDR3 comprises 13 residues. CDR1 SEHNR and CDR2 FQNEAQ come from the germline V gene (reference sequence). This CDR3 is CASSLAGGYEQFF. In DNA form, the CDR3 reads TGTGCCAGTTCACTAGCGGGGGGGTATGAGCAGTTCTTC.

The genes are TRBV19 and TRBJ1-1, with TRBD1 matching over 8 bases. Germline CDR1 reads LNHDA; CDR2 reads SQIVND (reference sequence). Germline trimming cut 8 bases from V and 2 bases from J; bases unmatched to any gene: 7. The CDR3 runs 14 residues. CDR3 in DNA: TGTGCCAGTCTCCGGACAGGGAGAAACACTGAAGCTTTCTTT. This translates into CASLRTGRNTEAFF.

The rearrangement uses TRBV7-9 and TRBJ1-1; D is undetermined. The CDR3 covers 13 residues. V lost 2 bases and J 6 bases, leaving 10 bases between the germline ends. In germline, CDR1 is SEHNR, CDR2 FQNEAQ (reference sequence). CDR3 sequence reads: CASSLSRESEAFF. The CDR3 bases are TGTGCCAGCAGCTTAAGTCGGGAGTCTGAAGCTTTCTTT.

The chain uses TRBV19 and TRBJ1-5, with TRBD1 identical over 8 bases. Germline V lookup: CDR1 LNHDA, CDR2 SQIVND (reference sequence). J was trimmed by 7 bases and V by 4 bases; bases with no gene match: 9. This CDR3 contains 15 residues. The CDR3: CASSTPDRARQPQHF. The CDR3, as DNA: TGTGCCAGTAGTACTCCGGACAGGGCAAGGCAGCCCCAGCATTTT.

CDR3 protein: CASSEEDRFGTEAFF. The CDR3 DNA is TGTGCCAGCAGCGAGGAAGACAGGTTTGGGACTGAAGCTTTCTTT. The rearrangement links TRBV9 to TRBJ1-1, with D maybe TRBD1 (6 bases). Trimming pared 3 bases from V and 5 bases from J, leaving 17 bases between. Germline V gives CDR1 SGDLS, CDR2 YYNGEE. The CDR3 runs 15 residues.

The V call is TRBV27, the J call TRBJ1-4; 11 bases fit TRBD1. With V trimmed by 6 bases and J by 7 bases, 19 bases remained unmatched. Looked up from germline, CDR1 is MNHEY and CDR2 is SMNVEV (reference sequence). The CDR3 extends over 19 amino acids. The chain's CDR3 is CASRQFGTGGDLGGEKLFF. The CDR3 nucleotides read TGTGCCAGCAGACAGTTCGGGACAGGGGGAGACCTGGGGGGTGAAAAACTGTTTTTT.

In nucleotides, the CDR3 is TGCGCCAGCAGCCAAGACCACGATGGGGGGACAGATACGCAGTATTTT. Amino acid sequence: CASSQDHDGGTDTQYF. The V and J genes are TRBV4-3 and TRBJ2-3; possible D gene TRBD2, 6 bases. Germline CDR1 reads LGHNA; CDR2 reads YSLEER. V was pared by 0 bases and J by 3 bases, with 13 bases between. The CDR3 is made up of 16 amino acids.

The chain joins TRBV5-1 to TRBJ2-3; 14 nucleotides agree with TRBD2. V gave up 0 bases and J gave up 6 bases; unmatched junction bases: 3. CDR3 length: 16 amino acids. Germline CDR1 and CDR2: SGHRS and YFSETQ. The CDR3 DNA is TGCGCCAGCAGCTTGGCGGGGACTAGCGGGGGTGATACGCAGTATTTT. Protein: CASSLAGTSGGDTQYF.

V is TRBV27 and J is TRBJ2-1; a weak D match, TRBD1 (5 bases). Germline V gene lookup returns CDR1 MNHEY and CDR2 SMNVEV (reference sequence). Trimming took 7 bases from V and 0 from J, leaving 16 bases between them. This CDR3 contains 16 residues. CDR3 residues: CASTSAGFSSYNEQFF. CDR3 DNA sequence: TGTGCCAGCACGTCGGCAGGGTTTAGCTCCTACAATGAGCAGTTCTTC.